A selection of T cell receptor beta chains follows, all from one sample in a study of vaccination effects on CD4 cells after COVID-19. No cognate antigen is known for these TCRs. Repertoires were generated with immunoSEQ multiplex PCR, while TCRdb's copy carries only in-frame clones and drops some. This repertoire shows about 27,000 clones, approximately 83% found once; its top ten account for over 1.3%. This specimen was CD4+ T cells from PBMCs cultured with HCoV-NL63 spike peptides, taken after COVID-19 vaccination. Receptors originate from a human donor who received a COVID-19 vaccine. Some clones in this sample may be carry-over from other donors' samples. CDR3s include the opening cysteine and the closing phenylalanine or tryptophan. D genes are given only for firm matches. Size is stated for part of the rows, as once, few or many counts, or as a class when the clone is expanded.

j_call: TRBJ2-1; clone_size: few; d_call: TRBD2; v_call: TRBV11-2; cdr3_aa: CASSPFREEYNEQFF; cdr3_nt: TGTGCCAGCAGCCCATTCCGGGAGGAGTACAATGAGCAGTTCTTC
j_call: TRBJ2-3; clone_size: -; d_call: -; v_call: TRBV19; cdr3_aa: CASKLGKLLFGTSTDTQYF; cdr3_nt: TGTGCCAGTAAATTAGGAAAACTGCTCTTTGGAACTAGCACAGATACGCAGTATTTT
j_call: TRBJ2-1; clone_size: -; d_call: TRBD1; v_call: TRBV5-1; cdr3_aa: CASSWGQGELVWQFF; cdr3_nt: TGCGCCAGCAGCTGGGGACAGGGTGAATTAGTCTGGCAGTTCTTC
j_call: TRBJ1-2; clone_size: once; d_call: -; v_call: TRBV28; cdr3_aa: CASSYVGGFGYTF; cdr3_nt: TGTGCCAGCAGTTACGTGGGGGGATTTGGATACACCTTC
j_call: TRBJ2-5; clone_size: -; d_call: TRBD2; v_call: TRBV6-4; cdr3_aa: CASSALLAGGRETQYF; cdr3_nt: TGTGCCAGCAGTGCCTTACTAGCGGGGGGCAGAGAGACCCAGTACTTC
j_call: TRBJ2-5; clone_size: -; d_call: -; v_call: TRBV30; cdr3_aa: CAWSVGNFGGQETQYF; cdr3_nt: TGTGCCTGGAGTGTCGGGAATTTTGGGGGCCAAGAGACCCAGTACTTC
j_call: TRBJ1-1; clone_size: -; d_call: -; v_call: TRBV14; cdr3_aa: CASSQEPNLNTEAFF; cdr3_nt: TGTGCCAGCAGCCAAGAGCCAAATTTGAACACTGAAGCTTTCTTT
j_call: TRBJ1-4; clone_size: -; d_call: -; v_call: TRBV6-5; cdr3_aa: CASRGQTNEKLFF; cdr3_nt: TGTGCCAGCAGAGGACAGACAAATGAAAAACTGTTTTTT
j_call: TRBJ2-5; clone_size: -; d_call: TRBD2; v_call: TRBV29-1; cdr3_aa: CSVAPSGIQETQYF; cdr3_nt: TGCAGCGTTGCCCCGAGCGGGATACAAGAGACCCAGTACTTC
j_call: TRBJ1-1; clone_size: -; d_call: -; v_call: TRBV5-1; cdr3_aa: CASSSQSGTWAEAFF; cdr3_nt: TGCGCCAGCAGCTCACAATCCGGGACTTGGGCTGAAGCTTTCTTT
j_call: TRBJ1-4; clone_size: once; d_call: -; v_call: TRBV7-9; cdr3_aa: CASRRAPNEKLFF; cdr3_nt: TGTGCCAGCAGACGGGCCCCTAATGAAAAACTGTTTTTT
j_call: TRBJ2-5; clone_size: -; d_call: -; v_call: TRBV6-6; cdr3_aa: CASSYERGGRETQYF; cdr3_nt: TGTGCCAGCAGTTACGAGAGGGGGGGCCGGGAGACCCAGTACTTC
j_call: TRBJ1-5; clone_size: -; d_call: -; v_call: TRBV28; cdr3_aa: CASSGNRGTQPQHF; cdr3_nt: TGTGCCAGCAGTGGAAATCGGGGGACTCAGCCCCAGCATTTT
j_call: TRBJ2-3; clone_size: -; d_call: -; v_call: TRBV5-4; cdr3_aa: CASSLLGVSTDTQYF; cdr3_nt: TGTGCCAGCAGCTTGTTGGGGGTGAGCACAGATACGCAGTATTTT
j_call: TRBJ2-1; clone_size: -; d_call: TRBD1; v_call: TRBV18; cdr3_aa: CASSPPGTGTAYNEQFF; cdr3_nt: TGTGCCAGCTCACCCCCTGGGACAGGGACGGCCTACAATGAGCAGTTCTTC
j_call: TRBJ1-4; clone_size: -; d_call: -; v_call: TRBV5-1; cdr3_aa: CASSFGGTNEKLFF; cdr3_nt: TGCGCCAGCAGCTTCGGAGGGACTAATGAAAAACTGTTTTTT